This TCR beta chain was sequenced for a study of cytomegalovirus exposure and HLA in healthy donors (dated by TCRdb to the late 2010s). Regarding the study in general: According to an earlier analysis of 587 of the donors, roughly 180 million T cells yielded roughly 110 million unique TCR beta sequences and about 300 Gb of sequence data. An early release covering about 600 HLA-typed donors comprised 300 to 350 gigabases of sequencing data and approximately 80 million unique TCR sequences. Among the roughly 400 genotyped donors, under 90% belonged to the genetic ancestry cluster associated with self-reported Caucasian donors. The study aimed to test whether signatures of past pathogen exposure could be identified by cataloging public T cell receptors. The study used immunosequencing to profile the T cell repertoires of some 600 subjects and linked those repertoires to cytomegalovirus serostatus. A separate validation cohort of roughly 130 different subjects was used in addition to the roughly 620-subject first cohort. The study combined high-throughput TCR immunosequencing, statistical association of individual TCRs with disease status, and machine learning to predict cytomegalovirus infection status. A later analysis re-analyzed previously published TCR beta repertoires from roughly 690 donors and added high-resolution HLA genotyping to study TCR occurrence patterns. Rather than drawing on any new phenotypic data, the later analysis identified candidate immune exposures from TCR beta sequences and the way those sequences occurred across donors. In an earlier analysis of 587 of the donors, high-throughput TCR beta sequencing was used to judge whether each TCR beta V gene segment behaved as functional or pseudogenic. Donor age, sex, ethnicity and CMV serostatus were collected together with the repertoire data. In a later genetic analysis, genome-wide SNP genotypes for about three fifths of the roughly 670 donors were used, and that subset was treated as a discovery cohort. All discovery cohort repertoires had been generated using a single sequencing platform. HLA typing covered class I and class II loci at four-digit resolution. Typing coverage varied by locus: about 629-630 donors for A, B, C, DRB1 and DQB1; around 560 for DQA1; more than 600 for DPA1; about 450 for DPB1. Roughly 5 DR-DQ haplotypes were treated as single units for association and clustering because of strong linkage in the cohort. Across around 400 genotyped donors of the cohort, an average of approximately 240,000 unique TCR beta nucleotide sequences per donor were sequenced, and roughly 18% of those sequences were non-productive. The full study reports these points: An earlier analysis of approximately 570 of the donors showed that most TCR beta V segments appeared in productive rearrangements either about 87% or about 30% of the time, which broadly matched IMGT annotations. A later analysis found that HLA-associated TCR beta chains were more clonally expanded and had lower generation probabilities than equally common non-associated chains. Because HLA typing was unavailable for some donors at each locus, only the typed subset was used in association tests. The presence/absence analyses assumed that sequencing depth was roughly uniform across donors, and that assumption may not be true. A later genetic analysis reported fewer N-insertions in productive TCRs among donors in an Asian-associated ancestry cluster than the roughly 700-donor mean. It was suggested by the authors that the approach could potentially be generalized to other disease states and immunological phenotypes. In vitro tests confirmed that a few of the cytomegalovirus-associated TCR beta chains recognize cytomegalovirus antigens. Some IMGT-functional V segments, including TRBV6-2 and TRBV6-3, could not be distinguished by the 87-base-pair reads and were therefore excluded. A group of highly shared sequence variants was considered likely to be a technical artifact of the sequencing pipeline. At a false discovery rate of 0.05, a later analysis linked 15,000 to 20,000 TCR beta sequences to specific HLA alleles. The earlier analysis of approximately 590 of the donors excluded approximately 17 rarely observed V segments, including chromosome 9 orphons, because counts were too low. Linkage disequilibrium might explain the correlated functional status among segregating V segments, but an unknown experimental factor could not be ruled out. Only TCR beta chains were sequenced in this cohort, and the absence of alpha or paired-chain data limited detectable features. The study listed 170 or so TCR beta chains as associated with cytomegalovirus. A further reported finding was that TCR beta sequences accurately predicted the HLA-A and HLA-B alleles for most subjects in the first cohort. Strong co-occurrence of HLA alleles, especially DR and DQ, made assigning TCR associations to individual alleles difficult. A later analysis found that TCR association rates varied across HLA loci, with DRB1 alleles showing the most associated TCRs and HLA-C alleles the fewest. Most CMV-associated TCR beta chains appeared to be HLA-restricted in a later analysis, and the HLA associations seemed to be driven largely by CMV exposure. The classifier was reported to diagnose cytomegalovirus status with high specificity and sensitivity in both the original and validation cohorts. Across donors, most TCR sequences were observed very rarely, whereas some public TCRs were present in many individuals. Immune exposure information for the cohort was limited to CMV serostatus. Several of the top co-occurrence clusters appeared to be linked to parvovirus B19, influenza, CMV and Epstein-Barr virus, according to a later analysis. A later genetic analysis associated a missense DCLRE1C variant with V-gene and J-gene trimming of TCR beta chains, and an independent cohort replicated the association.

In its sample, this clone was seen a few times. The specificity of this receptor is unknown. No base-level quality is on record; no much larger clone is a single base apart. The cohort consisted of 666 healthy bone marrow donors. At the time of sampling, all cohort members were nominally healthy, though unrecorded immune exposures were likely present. The donor tested CMV seropositive, placing the donor among the 289 seropositive members of the cohort. Every donor gave a peripheral blood sample, and the peripheral blood mononuclear cells from that sample were used for TCR beta sequencing. The Qiagen DNeasy Blood Extraction Kit was used to extract genomic DNA from the blood cell samples. Taken from the germline V gene, the CDR1 and CDR2 loops are SGDLS and YYNGEE. Inclusive of the bounding cysteine and phenylalanine, the CDR3 is 13 residues long. The read is trimmed to its CDR3 DNA, 39 bases read in frame from base 1. Relative to germline, V is 1 base shorter and J is 0 bases shorter, with 4 bases between their ends.

The library relied on the immunoSEQ multiplex PCR assay. A mixture of 60 forward primers for TCR Vbeta segments and 13 reverse primers for TCR Jbeta segments was used in the multiplex PCR. Amplification of the CDR3 region of rearranged TCR beta genes was performed with a multiplex PCR assay on genomic DNA. The amplified TCR beta libraries were sequenced on the Illumina HiSeq System as 87-base-pair reads. The original pipeline was this. A later analysis tallied about 77 million unique TCR beta chains across the 550 to 850 repertoires, and some 10 million of those chains were shared by two or more donors. A nearest-neighbor algorithm error-corrected the raw reads and collapsed the reads into unique sequences, merging closely related sequences to remove PCR and sequencing errors. To assign V, D and J gene segments, CDR3 sequences were aligned to IMGT reference sequences. For a sequence to be retained, a match of at least six nucleotides was required to both a V gene segment and a J gene segment. Rearrangements were called productive when the CDR3 lacked stop codons and stayed in frame with V and J; all others were non-productive. CDR3 was defined according to IMGT convention as the region running from the second conserved V-encoded cysteine to the conserved J-encoded phenylalanine. In an earlier analysis of around 570 of the donors, sequences lacking an unambiguous match to a single V gene segment were excluded. An earlier analysis of 587 of the donors classified V segments as functional when productive rearrangements were above 56.7% and as segregating when the standard deviation between donors was above 5%. To diagnose cytomegalovirus status from the catalog of TCR beta chain sequences, a statistical classification framework was built. In a later analysis, TCR nucleotide sequences were compared against IMGT/GENE-DB human TR gene sequences so that V and J genes could be assigned. In a later analysis, CDR3 sequences and most-parsimonious VDJ recombination scenarios were assigned using the TCRdist pipeline. In a later analysis, each TCR beta chain was defined by its CDR3 amino acid sequence together with its V-gene family, and reads without a unique V-gene family were excluded. In a later analysis, some 600 highly shared, low-generation-probability nucleotide sequences were removed to address suspected cross-contamination and a sequencing artifact. A later analysis calculated a clonal expansion index for each public chain from normalized within-repertoire ranks of inferred template counts. In a later analysis, generation probabilities were computed with a VDJ recombination model fitted to out-of-frame rearrangements, and the resulting probabilities were checked against IGoR. In a later analysis, hypergeometric tests were used to score TCR-TCR, TCR-HLA and TCR-CMV co-occurrence, with a repertoire-size bias correction applied to TCR pairs. False discovery rates were estimated in a later analysis by permuting HLA or CMV assignments 20 times. In a later analysis, co-occurring TCRs were grouped using DBSCAN, with TCRdist sequence similarity added in when clustering inside HLA-allele-positive subsets. For co-occurrence clustering, repertoires with fewer than 30,000 or more than 120,000 public chains were excluded, along with five or six repertoires with anomalous nucleotide sharing. Held by TCRdb, this immuneACCESS table contains in-frame sequences only and omits some clones. Under half of the omission traces to an unresolved V gene where checked; the cause of the rest is unknown. V and J calls plus clone size are reproduced from that table; the DNA served to infer D and trimming. The sample table holds fewer than 130,000 clones, of which 60% to 75% were seen once. About 11% of the sample comes from the top ten.

The sequence derives from a man in his forties in good health and CMV-seropositive. Rearrangement joined TRBV9 to TRBJ1-1; confidence is insufficient to name the D gene. Sequenced input: PBMCs. The DNA reads TGTGCCAGCAGCGTACGGGTGAACACTGAAGCTTTCTTT. This codes for CASSVRVNTEAFF.